The clone carrying this T cell receptor (beta chain) was detected ten times or more. Its target is unknown. This sample stems from a study of T cells in Graves' hyperthyroidism and ophthalmopathy. Germline CDR1 is MNHEY and CDR2 is SVGEGT. This CDR3 contains 14 residues. V lost 0 bases to trimming and J lost 5 bases, with 9 bases between them. There were TCR beta CDR3 regions amplified from RNA transcripts. TCR CDR3 underwent first-round RT-PCR with the HTBI primer set. TCRdb re-derived calls from the multiplex PCR reads in MiXCR, one entry per CDR3 protein. The sample includes about 620,000 distinct CDR3 sequences, about 16% of them seen just once. Overall study results and limits: Blood also contained most expanded thyroid clonotypes above 0.001.

Sequencing was done on a sample of blood. The clonotype was recovered from a woman in her twenties or thirties with Graves' hyperthyroidism. The rearrangement joins TRBV6-2 or TRBV6-3 to TRBJ2-3, with unresolved D. CDR3 in DNA: TGTGCCAGCAGTTACTCAGCCAAAGGAGATACGCAGTATTTT. It is translated as CASSYSAKGDTQYF.